The sample holds a few counts of the clone carrying this TCR beta chain. Produced via immunoSEQ multiplex PCR; TCRdb's table is partial and in-frame only. This table holds 98,000 or so clones, approximately 85% found once. The data derive from a study of T cell clones after liver transplantation. Per the germline V gene, CDR1 is LNHDA and CDR2 is SQIVND (reference sequence). The CDR3 totals 12 residues. Between the trimmed V and J ends, which lost 7 bases and 4 bases, there was a span of 10 bases. The chain links TRBV19 to TRBJ1-1; D not certain. This specimen consisted of CD4+ T cells from blood, obtained before liver transplant. The receptor was derived from a human donor who received a liver transplant. In DNA, the CDR3 is TGTGCCAGTATTCGTGGTAGCACTGAAGCTTTCTTT. This codes for CASIRGSTEAFF.